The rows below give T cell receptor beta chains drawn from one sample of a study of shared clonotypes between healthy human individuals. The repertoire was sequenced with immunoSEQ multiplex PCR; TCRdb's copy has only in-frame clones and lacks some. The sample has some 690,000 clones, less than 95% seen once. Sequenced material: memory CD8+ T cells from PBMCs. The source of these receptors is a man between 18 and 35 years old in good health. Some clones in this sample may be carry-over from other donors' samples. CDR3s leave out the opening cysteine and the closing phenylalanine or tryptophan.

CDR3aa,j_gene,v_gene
ASSLGTAGETQY,TRBJ2-5,TRBV6-5
SVAVPEAF,TRBJ1-1,TRBV29-1
ASSLVRAVGNLF,TRBJ2-2,TRBV7-2
ASSHLRVSSYEQY,TRBJ2-7,TRBV4-1
SVEWGYNEQF,TRBJ2-1,TRBV29-1
ASSQDRRLY,TRBJ2-7,TRBV14
ASSLAVQETQY,TRBJ2-5,TRBV7-3
ATSSGQGTDEQF,TRBJ2-1,TRBV15
ASTEGLAGGDEQY,TRBJ2-7,TRBV10-2
ASSVNRGAGTGELF,TRBJ2-2,TRBV9
ASAAGSGGYT,TRBJ1-2,TRBV9
ASSSYNRELDGEQF,TRBJ2-1,TRBV27
ASSQEGGRLHEQY,TRBJ2-7,TRBV4-2
ASSLSSGSYRYEQY,TRBJ2-7,TRBV27
ASSVSDPTDTQY,TRBJ2-3,TRBV9
ASSVGGDGVDEQY,TRBJ2-7,TRBV9
SGRAIDNEQF,TRBJ2-1,TRBV29-1
ASSDPLAWGNEQF,TRBJ2-1,TRBV9
ASSRRVDRGSETQY,TRBJ2-5,TRBV7-6
ASSEWEFGTNEKLF,TRBJ1-4,TRBV25-1
ASRRTRTDSNQPQH,TRBJ1-5,TRBV28
ASSYGGSLAYEQY,TRBJ2-7,TRBV6-6
AIRGTGLVQY,TRBJ2-7,TRBV10-3